These 4 T cell receptor beta chains share one sample of origin, sequenced in a study of blood T cell repertoires in COVID-19. Using immunoSEQ multiplex PCR, the repertoire was profiled, and TCRdb retains in-frame clones only, with some absent. The sample holds approximately 100,000 clones, around nine tenths seen once. Sequencing was carried out using peripheral blood. Receptors were obtained from a man in his sixties or seventies with acute or convalescent COVID-19.

This rearrangement joins TRBV10-2 to TRBJ1-2; 7 bases are shared with TRBD1. The trim removed 7 bases at V and 3 bases at J, leaving 17 bases unmatched. Germline V lookup: CDR1 WSHSY, CDR2 SAAADI. The CDR3 is 17 amino acids. CDR3 sequence reads: CASMNRDSEGGYYGYTF. CDR3 nucleotides: TGCGCCAGCATGAACCGGGACAGCGAAGGGGGCTACTATGGCTACACCTTC.

The chain combines TRBV27 with TRBJ1-6; no firm D call. V dropped 3 bases and J dropped 0 bases, with 9 bases sitting between them. Germline lookup yields CDR1 MNHEY and CDR2 SMNVEV (reference sequence). This CDR3 region has 16 residues. The CDR3 reads CASSFERSSYNSPLHF. CDR3 nucleotides: TGTGCCAGCAGTTTCGAAAGGAGCTCCTATAATTCACCCCTCCACTTT.

DNA for the CDR3: TGTGCCAGCAGGGGGACAGGGACCGGGGAGCTGTTTTTT. Residues: CASRGTGTGELFF. The chain has TRBV2 and TRBJ2-2; 9 nucleotides agree with TRBD1. Germline V gives CDR1 SNHLY, CDR2 FYNNEI. The CDR3 has 13 amino acids. Trimming took 6 bases from V and 5 from J; bases not matched to a gene: 1.

The chain combines TRBV10-3 with TRBJ1-1; 9 bases agree with TRBD1. CDR1 and CDR2 (germline): ENHRY, SYGVKD. V lost 6 bases, J lost 1 base, and 9 bases stayed unmatched. The CDR3 covers 16 residues. As DNA, the CDR3 is TGTGCCATCAGCACCGGGACAGGGTCCGCGAACACTGAAGCTTTCTTT. It translates to CAISTGTGSANTEAFF.